What follows is one T cell receptor (beta chain) and its context. The antigen this receptor binds is unknown. No base-level quality is on record; no much larger clone is a single base apart. This sample stems from a study of blood T cell repertoires in COVID-19 (dated by TCRdb to 2020 to 2021). Regarding the study in general: Collaborator samples came from the United States, Italy and Spain and covered acute and convalescent phases of COVID-19. The samples were drawn from the first 160 participants of the ongoing ImmuneRACE study and from roughly 1,300 subjects provided by 6 global collaborators. The repertoires were made available in a free public database intended to serve as a resource for research on the immune response to SARS-CoV-2. The sample metadata nearly always contained a de-identified subject ID, COVID-19 status, age in years and sex. HLA class I and class II types, where available, came from metadata supplied by the sample provider rather than from assay-based typing. The prospective study material was composed of cDNA or gDNA derived from T cells, B-cell-depleted T cells, or PBMCs. The dataset comprised deeply sampled blood TCRbeta repertoires from subjects exposed to, actively infected with, or recovered from COVID-19. What the research found in general, with its limitations: How much clinical and demographic metadata was included differed by source and by participant, and the metadata was provided uncurated.

CDR1 SSHAT and CDR2 FNYEAQ are derived from the germline V gene (reference sequence). The CDR3 holds 17 amino acids from the cysteine to the phenylalanine. Just the 51-base CDR3 DNA is kept, in frame starting at base 1. The V end loses 2 bases and the J end loses 1 base, and a stretch of 14 bases separates them. The immunoSEQ Assay, a bias-controlled multiplex PCR, was used to amplify TCRbeta CDR3 regions from genomic DNA. Turning to the authors' computational methods: Nucleated cell counts per sample were estimated from amplification of reference gene primers within the assay. To quantify the absolute abundance of each unique TCRbeta CDR3 rearrangement, sequence reads were collapsed and filtered. Productive Simpson clonality was computed per sample as the square root of Simpson's diversity index over productive rearrangements. TCRdb retrieved this table from immuneACCESS and kept in-frame rearrangements only. Not all clones are present; in checked studies, unresolved V genes account for under half, and no reason is known for the remainder. D and trimming come from the DNA, and the V and J calls and clone size come from that table. For this sample the table gives 350,000 or so clones, of which around 88% were detected only once. The ten biggest clones cover 3% of the sample.

Collaborating institutions collected whole blood in K2EDTA tubes following their own protocols. Collaborator samples were shipped for TCRbeta analysis as frozen whole blood, isolated PBMCs, or DNA extracted from either sample type. Sequenced: peripheral blood. The clonotype was recovered from a man aged 25 to 40 with active or convalescent COVID-19. The chain is assembled from TRBV7-7 and TRBJ2-2; the D region possibly corresponds to TRBD2 (7 bases align). The CDR3 amino acid sequence is: CASSLISGTLNTGELFF. The DNA sequence is given as TGTGCCAGCAGCTTAATCAGCGGGACACTGAACACCGGGGAGCTGTTTTTT.